This T cell receptor beta chain was obtained from a study of cytomegalovirus exposure and HLA in healthy donors (dated 2017 in TCRdb). The study in broad terms: According to an earlier analysis of 550 to 700 of the donors, 150 million to 200 million T cells yielded 100 million or so unique TCR beta sequences and about 300 Gb of sequence data. An earlier analysis of around 580 of the donors used high-throughput TCR beta sequencing to judge whether each TCR beta V gene segment behaved as functional or pseudogenic. Among the approximately 420 genotyped donors, approximately 81% belonged to the genetic ancestry cluster associated with self-reported Caucasian donors. The number of donors typed differed by locus, with roughly 620-640 for A, B, C, DRB1 and DQB1, roughly 520 for DQA1, approximately 580 for DPA1, and around 460 for DPB1. An early release that covered about 600 HLA-typed donors contained around 330 gigabases of sequencing data and around 80 million unique TCR sequences. Rather than using new phenotypic data, the later analysis identified candidate immune exposures from TCR beta sequences and from how often those sequences occurred across donors. Along with the approximately 700-subject first cohort, a separate validation cohort of over 90 different subjects was used. In a later analysis, previously published TCR beta repertoires from 500 to 750 donors were re-analyzed and high-resolution HLA genotyping was added so that TCR occurrence patterns could be studied. The study aimed to test whether signatures of past pathogen exposure could be identified by cataloging public T cell receptors. In a later genetic analysis, genome-wide SNP genotypes for about 65% of the 666 donors were used, and that subset was treated as a discovery cohort. Among about 410 genotyped donors of the cohort, an average of about 240,000 unique TCR beta nucleotide sequences was sequenced per donor, of which about 18% were non-productive. Because of strong linkage in the cohort, a handful of DR-DQ haplotypes were treated as single units for association and clustering. HLA typing covered class I and class II loci at four-digit resolution. Donor age, sex, ethnicity and CMV serostatus were compiled together with the repertoire data. All discovery cohort repertoires had been generated on a single sequencing platform. To predict cytomegalovirus infection status, the study combined high-throughput TCR immunosequencing, statistical association of individual TCRs with disease status, and machine learning. The study used immunosequencing to profile the T cell repertoires of under 700 subjects and linked those repertoires to cytomegalovirus serostatus. Points the paper makes about the study in general: The study listed 150 to 200 TCR beta chains as associated with cytomegalovirus. Cytomegalovirus status was reported to be diagnosed by the classifier with high specificity and sensitivity in both the original and validation cohorts. A further reported finding was that TCR beta sequences accurately predicted the HLA-A and HLA-B alleles for most subjects in the first cohort. Some IMGT-functional V segments, including TRBV6-2 and TRBV6-3, could not be distinguished by the 87-base-pair reads and were therefore excluded. Linkage disequilibrium might explain the correlated functional status among segregating V segments, but an unknown experimental factor could not be excluded. Presence/absence analyses assumed roughly uniform sequencing depth across donors, an assumption that may not hold. A later genetic analysis reported fewer N-insertions in productive TCRs among donors in an Asian-associated ancestry cluster than the roughly 650-donor mean. Across donors, most TCR sequences were observed very rarely, whereas some public TCRs were present in many individuals. Because HLA typing was unavailable for some donors at each locus, only the typed subset was used in association tests. An association between a missense DCLRE1C variant and V-gene and J-gene trimming of TCR beta chains was found in a later genetic analysis and replicated in an independent cohort. This cohort had only TCR beta chains sequenced, and the lack of alpha or paired-chain data limited which features could be detected. Assigning TCR associations to individual alleles was difficult when HLA alleles, especially DR and DQ, strongly co-occurred. A later analysis found that TCR association rates varied across HLA loci, with DRB1 alleles showing the most associated TCRs and HLA-C alleles the fewest. CMV serostatus was the only immune exposure information available for the cohort. A few of the identified cytomegalovirus-associated TCR beta chains were confirmed in vitro to be specific for cytomegalovirus antigens. It was suggested by the authors that the approach could potentially be generalized to other disease states and immunological phenotypes. Most CMV-associated TCR beta chains appeared to be HLA-restricted in a later analysis, and the HLA associations seemed to be driven largely by CMV exposure. A group of highly shared sequence variants was considered likely to be a technical artifact of the sequencing pipeline. The earlier analysis of nearly 600 of the donors excluded roughly 17 rarely observed V segments, including chromosome 9 orphons, because counts were too low. In a later analysis, HLA-associated TCR beta chains showed more clonal expansion and lower generation probabilities than non-associated chains that were equally common. In a later analysis, some 18,000 TCR beta sequences were associated with specific HLA alleles at a false discovery rate of 0.05. Several of the top co-occurrence clusters appeared to be linked to parvovirus B19, influenza, CMV and Epstein-Barr virus, according to a later analysis. An earlier analysis of approximately 600 of the donors showed that most TCR beta V segments appeared in productive rearrangements either about 87% or about 30% of the time, which broadly matched IMGT annotations.

The cohort was made up of around 720 healthy bone marrow donors. At the time of sampling, every cohort member was nominally healthy, though immune exposures that went unrecorded were likely present. The donor tested CMV seropositive and was one of the 289 seropositive cohort members. A peripheral blood sample was provided by each donor, and peripheral blood mononuclear cells were used for TCR beta sequencing. The Qiagen DNeasy Blood Extraction Kit was used to extract genomic DNA from the blood cell samples. Notes on this clone: What this receptor recognizes is not known. It has no much larger one-base neighbor in the sample; base qualities were not kept.

Here V drops 5 bases and J drops 1 base, and the junction holds 3 bases not matched to any gene. Per the germline V gene (reference sequence), MNHNY is the CDR1 and SVGAGI is the CDR2. The CDR3 runs 14 residues from the cysteine to the phenylalanine. Of all the DNA, just the CDR3 is kept, 42 bases in frame from base 1. Library method: the immunoSEQ multiplex PCR assay. For the multiplex PCR, a mixture combining 60 forward primers for TCR Vbeta segments and 13 reverse primers for TCR Jbeta segments was used. The CDR3 region of rearranged TCR beta genes was amplified from genomic DNA with a multiplex PCR assay. The amplified TCR beta libraries were sequenced on the Illumina HiSeq System as 87-base-pair reads. On the authors' methods: Across the 670 or so repertoires, a later analysis counted tens of millions of unique TCR beta chains, roughly 11 million of which were shared by at least two donors. Raw reads were error-corrected and collapsed into unique sequences with a nearest-neighbor algorithm that merged closely related sequences to remove PCR and sequencing errors. V, D and J gene segments were assigned by aligning CDR3 sequences to IMGT reference sequences. For a sequence to be retained, a match of at least six nucleotides to both a V gene segment and a J gene segment was required. Rearrangements were called productive when the CDR3 lacked stop codons and stayed in frame with V and J; all others were non-productive. CDR3 was defined according to IMGT convention as the region running from the second conserved V-encoded cysteine to the conserved J-encoded phenylalanine. Sequences without an unambiguous match to a single V gene segment were excluded from the earlier analysis of about 600 of the donors. An earlier analysis of 587 of the donors classified V segments as functional when productive rearrangements were above 56.7% and as segregating when the standard deviation between donors was above 5%. To diagnose cytomegalovirus status from the catalog of TCR beta chain sequences, a statistical classification framework was built. V and J gene assignment, in a later analysis, came from comparing TCR nucleotide sequences with IMGT/GENE-DB human TR gene sequences. The TCRdist pipeline was used in a later analysis to assign CDR3 sequences and most-parsimonious VDJ recombination scenarios. A later analysis defined each TCR beta chain by its CDR3 amino acid sequence plus V-gene family, and excluded reads lacking a unique V-gene family. In a later analysis, fewer than 650 highly shared, low-generation-probability nucleotide sequences were removed to address suspected cross-contamination and a sequencing artifact. In a later analysis, a clonal expansion index for each public chain was calculated from normalized within-repertoire ranks of inferred template counts. Generation probabilities in a later analysis came from a VDJ recombination model fitted to out-of-frame rearrangements, and those results were checked against IGoR. Hypergeometric tests were used in a later analysis to score TCR-TCR, TCR-HLA and TCR-CMV co-occurrence, with a repertoire-size bias correction applied to the TCR pairs. To estimate false discovery rates, a later analysis permuted the HLA or CMV assignments 20 times. A later analysis grouped co-occurring TCRs with DBSCAN, adding TCRdist sequence similarity when clustering within HLA-allele-positive subsets. Repertoires with fewer than 30,000 or more than 120,000 public chains, plus five repertoires with anomalous nucleotide sharing, were excluded from co-occurrence clustering. TCRdb took over this immuneACCESS table, retaining in-frame rearrangements with V and J assigned. Such tables are incomplete; in checked studies, under half of the missing clones stem from an unresolved V gene, and the remainder is unexplained. Clonal size and the V and J genes are those of that table, whereas D and trimming came from the DNA. In this sample the table shows some 100,000 clones, approximately 80% of which occur a single time. The ten largest clones capture approximately 5% of the sample.

The chain is encoded by TRBV6-6 joined to TRBJ1-1; the central 8 bases match TRBD1. The sequence derives from a man between 50 and 59 years old in good health and CMV-seropositive. Sequencing was done on a sample of PBMCs. The DNA sequence is given as TGTGCCAGCAGTACCGGGACAGGGAACACTGAAGCTTTCTTT. This is translated as CASSTGTGNTEAFF.